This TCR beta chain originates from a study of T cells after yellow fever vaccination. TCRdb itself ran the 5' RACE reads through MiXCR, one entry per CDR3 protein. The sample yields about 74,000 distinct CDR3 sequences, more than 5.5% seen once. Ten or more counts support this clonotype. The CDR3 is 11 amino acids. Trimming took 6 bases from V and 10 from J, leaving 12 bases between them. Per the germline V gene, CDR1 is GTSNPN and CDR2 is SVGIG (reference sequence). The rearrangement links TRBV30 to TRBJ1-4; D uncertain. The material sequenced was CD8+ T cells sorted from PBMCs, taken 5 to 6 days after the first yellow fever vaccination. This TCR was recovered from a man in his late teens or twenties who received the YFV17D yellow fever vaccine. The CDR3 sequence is CACGSGGKLFF. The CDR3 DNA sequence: TGTGCCTGCGGGTCGGGAGGAAAACTGTTTTTT.